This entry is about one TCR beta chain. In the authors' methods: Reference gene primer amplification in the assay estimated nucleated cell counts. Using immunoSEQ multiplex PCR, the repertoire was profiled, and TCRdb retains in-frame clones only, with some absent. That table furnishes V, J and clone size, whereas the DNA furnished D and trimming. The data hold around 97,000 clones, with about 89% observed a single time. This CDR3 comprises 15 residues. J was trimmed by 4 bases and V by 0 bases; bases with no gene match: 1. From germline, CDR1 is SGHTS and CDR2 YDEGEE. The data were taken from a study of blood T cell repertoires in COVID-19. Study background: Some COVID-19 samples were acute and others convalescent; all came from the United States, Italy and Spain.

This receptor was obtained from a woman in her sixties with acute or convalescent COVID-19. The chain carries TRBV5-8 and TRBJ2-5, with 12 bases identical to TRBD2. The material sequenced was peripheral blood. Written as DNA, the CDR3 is TGTGCCAGCAGCTTGGGACTAGCGGGAGTAGAGACCCAGTACTTC. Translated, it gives CASSLGLAGVETQYF.